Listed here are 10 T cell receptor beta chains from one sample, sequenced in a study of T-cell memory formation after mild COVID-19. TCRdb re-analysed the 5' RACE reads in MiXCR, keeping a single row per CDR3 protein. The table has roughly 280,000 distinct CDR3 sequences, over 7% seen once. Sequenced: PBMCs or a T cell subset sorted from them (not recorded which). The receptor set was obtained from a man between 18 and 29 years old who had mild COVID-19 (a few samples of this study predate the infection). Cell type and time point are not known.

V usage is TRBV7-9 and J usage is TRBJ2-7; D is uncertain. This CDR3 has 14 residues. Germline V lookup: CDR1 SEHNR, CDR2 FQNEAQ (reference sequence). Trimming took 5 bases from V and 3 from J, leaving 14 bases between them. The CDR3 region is CASSPSPWLYEQYF. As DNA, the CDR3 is TGTGCCAGCAGCCCTTCCCCCTGGCTCTACGAGCAGTACTTC.

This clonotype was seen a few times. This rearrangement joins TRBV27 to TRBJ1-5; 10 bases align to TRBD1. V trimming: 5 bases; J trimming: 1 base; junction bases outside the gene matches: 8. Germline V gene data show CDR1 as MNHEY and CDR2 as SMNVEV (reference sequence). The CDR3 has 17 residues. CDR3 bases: TGTGCCAGCAGTCCATACCCGGGACAGGGGAGCAATCAGCCCCAGCATTTT. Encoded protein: CASSPYPGQGSNQPQHF.

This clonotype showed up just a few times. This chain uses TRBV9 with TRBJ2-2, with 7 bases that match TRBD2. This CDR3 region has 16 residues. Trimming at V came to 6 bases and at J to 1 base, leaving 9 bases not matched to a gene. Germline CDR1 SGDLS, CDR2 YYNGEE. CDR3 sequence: CASTHPGGVNTGELFF. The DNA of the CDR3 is TGTGCCAGCACCCATCCTGGGGGGGTGAACACCGGGGAGCTGTTTTTT.

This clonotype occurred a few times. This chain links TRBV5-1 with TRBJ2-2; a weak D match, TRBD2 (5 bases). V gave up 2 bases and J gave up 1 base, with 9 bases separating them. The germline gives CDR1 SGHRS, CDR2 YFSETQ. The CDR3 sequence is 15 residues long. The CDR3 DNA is TGCGCCAGCAGCTTTTCTGAGGGGAACACCGGGGAGCTGTTTTTT. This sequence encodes CASSFSEGNTGELFF.

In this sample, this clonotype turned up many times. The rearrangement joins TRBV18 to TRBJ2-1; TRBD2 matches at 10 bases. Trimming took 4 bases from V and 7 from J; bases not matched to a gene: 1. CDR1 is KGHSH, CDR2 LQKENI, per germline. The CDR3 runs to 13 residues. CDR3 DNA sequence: TGTGCCAGCTCACGAGCGGGGGGGAATGAGCAGTTCTTC. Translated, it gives CASSRAGGNEQFF.

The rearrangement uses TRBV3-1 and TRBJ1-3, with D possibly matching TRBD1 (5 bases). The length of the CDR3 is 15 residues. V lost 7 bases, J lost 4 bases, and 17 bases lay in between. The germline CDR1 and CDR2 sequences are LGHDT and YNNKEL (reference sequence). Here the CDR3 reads CASTAGTTGGNTIYF. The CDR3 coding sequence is TGTGCCAGCACCGCCGGGACGACGGGGGGAAACACCATATATTTT.

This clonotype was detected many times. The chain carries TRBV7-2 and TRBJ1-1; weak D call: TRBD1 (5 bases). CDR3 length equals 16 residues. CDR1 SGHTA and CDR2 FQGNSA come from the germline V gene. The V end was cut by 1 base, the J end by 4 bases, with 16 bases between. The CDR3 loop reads CASSLVITGPGTEAFF. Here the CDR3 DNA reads TGTGCCAGCAGCTTAGTTATCACAGGCCCAGGCACTGAAGCTTTCTTT.

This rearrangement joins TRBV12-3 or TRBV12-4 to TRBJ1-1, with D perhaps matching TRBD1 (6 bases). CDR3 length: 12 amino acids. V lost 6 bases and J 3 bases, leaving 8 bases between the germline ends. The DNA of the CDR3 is TGTGCCAGCAGATACAGGGACACTGAAGCTTTCTTT. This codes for CASRYRDTEAFF.

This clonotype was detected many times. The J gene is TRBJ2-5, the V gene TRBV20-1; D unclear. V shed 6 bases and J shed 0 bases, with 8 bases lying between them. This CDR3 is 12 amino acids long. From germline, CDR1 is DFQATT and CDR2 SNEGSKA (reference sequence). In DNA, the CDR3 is TGCAGTGCCCAGAAGGACCAAGAGACCCAGTACTTC. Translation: CSAQKDQETQYF.

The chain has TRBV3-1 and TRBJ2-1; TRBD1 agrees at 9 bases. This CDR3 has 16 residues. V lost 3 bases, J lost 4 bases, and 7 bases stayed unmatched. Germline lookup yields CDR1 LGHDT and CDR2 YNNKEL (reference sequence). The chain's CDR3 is CASSHTGQGLYNEQFF. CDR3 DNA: TGTGCCAGCAGCCACACAGGACAGGGGTTGTACAATGAGCAGTTCTTC.